A single sample gave rise to the 26 T cell receptor beta chains below, sequenced in a study of cytomegalovirus exposure and HLA in healthy donors. PCR employed 60 Vbeta and 13 Jbeta primers. The table came from immunoSEQ multiplex PCR; TCRdb's copy has only in-frame clones and leaves some out. This sample has fewer than 200,000 clones, with about 82% found just once. Sequenced sample: PBMCs. The receptors were sampled from a woman in her late teens or twenties in good health and CMV-seronegative.

The CDR3 bases are TGTGCCAGCAGTTACTCGGCAGGCCGCTATTACGAGCAGTACTTC. Translated: CASSYSAGRYYEQYF. This chain uses TRBV6-5 with TRBJ2-7; D not certain. Trimming removed 0 bases at V and 4 bases at J, with 13 bases between. Per the germline V gene, CDR1 is MNHEY and CDR2 is SVGAGI. The CDR3 consists of 15 residues.

The gene calls are TRBV6-1 and TRBJ2-7; 10 bases match TRBD1. The CDR3 totals 16 residues. V trimming: 4 bases; J trimming: 3 bases; junction bases outside the gene matches: 9. From germline, CDR1 is MNHNS and CDR2 SASEGT. The CDR3 bases are TGTGCCAGCAGTGTAGGGACAGGGGACGTTGGCTACGAGCAGTACTTC. This gives the protein CASSVGTGDVGYEQYF.

This clone was counted a single time. The gene calls are TRBV11-2 and TRBJ2-2; D perhaps matches TRBD2 (5 bases). The CDR3 loop spans 16 amino acids. The germline V gene encodes CDR1 SGHAT and CDR2 FQNNGV. Trimming took 5 bases from V and 6 from J, leaving 19 bases between them. CDR3 residues: CASSEYFGEAAGELFF. The CDR3, as DNA: TGTGCCAGCAGCGAGTACTTCGGGGAAGCTGCCGGGGAGCTGTTTTTT.

This clone was picked up one time. The CDR3 nucleotides are TGTGCCAGCTCTTTCCCTGACACTGAAGCTTTCTTT. Translated: CASSFPDTEAFF. The chain uses TRBV18 and TRBJ1-1; D gene unclear. Trimming cost V 6 bases and J 3 bases, with 8 bases left between them. CDR1 KGHSH and CDR2 LQKENI come from the germline V gene. This CDR3 comprises 12 residues.

This clone was seen once. This sequence joins TRBV27 and TRBJ2-7; 7 nucleotides agree with TRBD1. Germline lookup yields CDR1 MNHEY and CDR2 SMNVEV (reference sequence). With V trimmed by 5 bases and J by 5 bases, 6 bases remained unmatched. This CDR3 comprises 13 residues. CDR3 nucleotide sequence: TGTGCCAGCAGTCCCGTCGACAGGGACGAGCAGTACTTC. It encodes CASSPVDRDEQYF.

The CDR3 is CASSQEGSSFSGETQYF. CDR3 sequence (DNA): TGCGCCAGCAGCCAAGAGGGCAGTTCCTTCTCTGGGGAGACCCAGTACTTC. The rearrangement links TRBV4-1 to TRBJ2-5; D is uncertain. The CDR3 is 17 amino acids. V dropped 0 bases and J dropped 5 bases, with 19 bases sitting between them. Germline V gene data show CDR1 as MGHRA and CDR2 as YSYEKL.

The chain couples TRBV13 to TRBJ1-1, with a possible D match to TRBD1 (6 bases). The V end was cut by 5 bases, the J end by 6 bases, with 13 bases between. The CDR3 spans 13 residues. Germline-derived CDR1 and CDR2 are PRHDT and FYEKMQ (reference sequence). CDR3 coding DNA: TGTGCCAGCAGCCGTCGGCAGGGGTCTGAAGCTTTCTTT. It encodes CASSRRQGSEAFF.

The chain couples TRBV5-6 to TRBJ2-4; perhaps TRBD1 as D (5 bases). CDR3 length: 16 residues. V lost 2 bases to trimming and J lost 6 bases, with 18 bases between them. CDR1 and CDR2 from the germline V gene are SGHDT and YYEEEE. Here the CDR3 reads CASSFFRPGIRNIQYF. CDR3 bases: TGTGCCAGCAGCTTTTTTCGTCCAGGGATTCGAAACATTCAGTACTTC.

This clone was seen a few times. The V call is TRBV10-3, the J call TRBJ2-7; TRBD2 agrees at 12 bases. Germline V gives CDR1 ENHRY, CDR2 SYGVKD. This CDR3 region has 14 residues. Unmatched junction bases numbered 0, after V lost 3 bases and J lost 3 bases. CDR3 sequence (DNA): TGTGCCATCAGTGAACTAGCGGGGGGCTACGAGCAGTACTTC. It is translated as CAISELAGGYEQYF.

The CDR3 DNA reads as TGTGCCAGCACTTACGGACTAGCGGAGTACAATGAGCAGTTCTTC. Its translation is CASTYGLAEYNEQFF. This chain joins TRBV5-4 and TRBJ2-1, with TRBD2 identical over 10 bases. CDR1 is SGHNT, CDR2 YYREEE, per germline (reference sequence). The CDR3 runs 15 residues. The junction had 7 bases not matched to a gene; V was cut back by 6 bases and J by 4 bases. Drawing the rest from reference TRBV5-4 and TRBJ2-1, the complete variable domain is ETGVTQSPTHLIKTRGQQVTLRCSSQSGHNTVSWYQQALGQGPQFIFQYYREEENGRGNFPPRFSGLQFPNYSSELNVNALELDDSALYLCASTYGLAEYNEQFFGPGTRLTVL.

This clone was picked up a small number of times. The V gene is TRBV4-2, the J gene TRBJ2-3; the match to TRBD2 covers 9 bases. The germline V gene has CDR1 LGHNA and CDR2 YNFKEQ. The CDR3 totals 18 residues. V trimming: 4 bases; J trimming: 0 bases; junction bases outside the gene matches: 11. In DNA, the CDR3 is TGTGCCAGCAGCCTACTAGCGGGCGACGGTCCTAGCACAGATACGCAGTATTTT. The encoded protein is CASSLLAGDGPSTDTQYF.

The rearrangement links TRBV19 to TRBJ1-1, with no clear D. The CDR3 length is 14 residues. V was pared by 1 base and J by 0 bases, with 6 bases between. Germline values: CDR1 LNHDA, CDR2 SQIVND (reference sequence). Written as DNA, the CDR3 is TGTGCCAGTAGTATAGGACAACTGAACACTGAAGCTTTCTTT. This codes for CASSIGQLNTEAFF. The full variable domain, its missing parts supplied by reference TRBV19 and TRBJ1-1, is DGGITQSPKYLFRKEGQNVTLSCEQNLNHDAMYWYRQDPGQGLRLIYYSQIVNDFQKGDIAEGYSVSREKKESFPLTVTSAQKNPTAFYLCASSIGQLNTEAFFGQGTRLTVV.

The V and J genes are TRBV2 and TRBJ2-5; 9 nucleotides align to TRBD1. Judging by the DNA end, TRBJ2-7 fits better; the J call may be wrong. The CDR3 is made up of 21 amino acids. Germline values: CDR1 SNHLY, CDR2 FYNNEI. The CDR3 region is CASRLTGQGFSGDLDTYEQYF. The DNA of the CDR3 is TGTGCCAGCAGGCTTACGGGACAGGGTTTTAGTGGGGACTTAGATACCTACGAGCAGTACTTC.

The chain has TRBV7-9 and TRBJ2-3, with 8 bases fitting TRBD2. The CDR3 covers 15 residues. In germline, CDR1 is SEHNR, CDR2 FQNEAQ (reference sequence). J was trimmed by 2 bases and V by 3 bases; bases with no gene match: 4. The CDR3 sequence: CASSFASGLTDTQYF. The CDR3 DNA is TGTGCCAGCAGCTTCGCTAGCGGGCTCACAGATACGCAGTATTTT.

The chain combines TRBV28 with TRBJ2-7; D possibly corresponds to TRBD2 (6 bases). The CDR3 runs to 12 residues. Trimming shortened V by 7 bases and J by 6 bases, and 13 bases separated the two germline ends. Germline-derived CDR1 and CDR2 are MDHEN and SYDVKM. The CDR3 region has the DNA TGTGCCAGCAAGGTGGGAGGAGGCGAGCAGTACTTC. Translating gives CASKVGGGEQYF.

In nucleotides, the CDR3 is TGCAGCGTTGGGGGGGACAGGGGTTACGAGCAGTACTTC. It specifies CSVGGDRGYEQYF. This rearrangement joins TRBV29-1 to TRBJ2-7, with 10 bases fitting TRBD1. V gave up 4 bases and J gave up 4 bases; unmatched junction bases: 4. This CDR3 has 13 residues. Germline CDR1 SQVTM, CDR2 ANQGSEA.

The rearrangement links TRBV30 to TRBJ2-1; 9 bases are shared with TRBD2. CDR3 length equals 14 residues. V dropped 0 bases and J dropped 7; count of bases not matched to a gene: 4. The V gene's germline CDR1 is GTSNPN and CDR2 SVGIG (reference sequence). The CDR3: CAWSVLLAGNEQFF. CDR3 DNA sequence: TGTGCCTGGAGTGTACTCCTAGCGGGAAATGAGCAGTTCTTC.

Details on this clone: A junction end diverges from the germline sequence, so it may reflect a read error. V usage is TRBV7-7 and J usage is TRBJ2-7; 7 bases map to TRBD1. CDR3 length: 16 residues. Germline CDR1 and CDR2: SSHAT and FNYEAQ (reference sequence). This CDR3 is CASSPYLTGDEDEQYF. The CDR3 nucleotides read TGTGCTAGCAGCCCGTACCTTACAGGGGACGAAGACGAGCAGTACTTC.

The chain joins TRBV12-5 to TRBJ2-7, with D perhaps matching TRBD1 (6 bases). This CDR3 has 15 amino acids. V lost 0 bases and J lost 3, with 12 bases in between. Germline V CDR1 and CDR2: LGHNT, FRNRAP. The CDR3 DNA sequence: TGTGCTAGTGGTTTGGTCACAGGGTTAAGCTACGAGCAGTACTTC. Its translation is CASGLVTGLSYEQYF.

This chain links TRBV13 with TRBJ1-6; no reliable D call. The length of the CDR3 is 12 residues. Deletions cut 0 bases from V and 13 bases from J, with 7 bases between. Per the germline V gene, CDR1 is PRHDT and CDR2 is FYEKMQ (reference sequence). Written as DNA, the CDR3 is TGTGCCAGCAGCTTAGGGGGCCGTCCCCTCCACTTT. Protein sequence: CASSLGGRPLHF.

The chain employs TRBV6-5 and TRBJ2-3; a weak D match, TRBD1 (5 bases). Germline lookup yields CDR1 MNHEY and CDR2 SVGAGI. CDR3 size: 16 residues. V was pared by 0 bases and J by 0 bases, with 10 bases between. The CDR3 reads CASSYSDDSSTDTQYF. The CDR3 DNA reads TGTGCCAGCAGTTACTCCGACGACAGTAGCACAGATACGCAGTATTTT.

The chain combines TRBV19 with TRBJ2-1; 11 bases match TRBD2. The germline V gene encodes CDR1 LNHDA and CDR2 SQIVND (reference sequence). The CDR3 contains 14 residues. V gave up 9 bases and J gave up 0 bases; unmatched junction bases: 1. The CDR3 coding sequence is TGTGCCAGCACTAGCGGGAGCTCCTACAATGAGCAGTTCTTC. It encodes CASTSGSSYNEQFF.

Notes on this clone: One end of the junction is discordant with germline, which a read error may explain. The chain employs TRBV7-9 and TRBJ2-1, with 9 bases matching TRBD2. CDR1 SEHNR and CDR2 FQNEAQ come from the germline V gene (reference sequence). This CDR3 is built from 14 residues. The CDR3 is CASSLAGADNEQFF. The DNA for the CDR3 is TGTGCCAGCAGTTTAGCGGGAGCTGACAATGAGCAGTTCTTC.

The chain recombines TRBV7-9 with TRBJ1-6, with 9 positions matching TRBD1. Germline CDR1 SEHNR, CDR2 FQNEAQ (reference sequence). This CDR3 is built from 16 residues. Losses at the gene ends were 5 bases for V and 8 bases for J; bases not matched to a gene: 10. The CDR3 region is CASSPLAGQGYSPLHF. CDR3 DNA: TGTGCCAGCAGCCCCTTAGCGGGACAGGGATATTCACCCCTCCACTTT. Supplemented by reference TRBV7-9 and TRBJ1-6, the full variable domain reads DTGVSQNPRHKITKRGQNVTFRCDPISEHNRLYWYRQTLGQGPEFLTYFQNEAQLEKSRLLSDRFSAERPKGSFSTLEIQRTEQGDSAMYLCASSPLAGQGYSPLHFGNGTRLTVT.

This chain connects TRBV19 to TRBJ1-2; 7 bases map to TRBD1. Germline V CDR1 and CDR2: LNHDA, SQIVND (reference sequence). The CDR3 has 13 amino acids. Trimming took 7 bases from V and 7 from J; bases not matched to a gene: 9. The CDR3 nucleotides are TGTGCCAGTACCCCAGACAGGGACACTGGCTACACCTTC. Translation gives CASTPDRDTGYTF.

The chain is built from TRBV19 and TRBJ2-1; 7 bases are shared with TRBD2. Trimming cost V 5 bases and J 2 bases; bases outside gene matches: 6. CDR1 is LNHDA and CDR2 is SQIVND in the germline V gene (reference sequence). The CDR3 sequence is 15 residues long. The CDR3 DNA follows: TGTGCCAGTAGTGTCCGAGCGGGACCCTACAATGAGCAGTTCTTC. Amino acid sequence: CASSVRAGPYNEQFF.